The rows below give T cell receptor beta chains drawn from one sample of a study of OX40 agonist ivuxolimab in advanced cancers. Assay used: immunoSEQ multiplex PCR; TCRdb lists only in-frame clones, some missing. The top ten clones hold 0.5% to 0.55% of a sample with about 73,000 clones, 80% to 95% of them seen once. Sequencing used CD4+ or CD8+ T cells sorted from blood, obtained in a trial of the OX40 agonist ivuxolimab. All receptors come from an adult with an advanced solid tumor such as melanoma, head and neck, liver or kidney cancer. The CDR3 runs from the conserved cysteine through the conserved F or W. A D gene is named only where the DNA matches it firmly. Clone size appears in some rows only: once, few, many, or a class for an expanded clone.

V,J,size,D,DNA,CDR3
TRBV14,TRBJ2-7,-,-,TGTGCCAGCAGCCAAGACGCCTACGAGCAGTACTTC,CASSQDAYEQYF
TRBV6-5,TRBJ2-1,-,-,TGTGCCAGCTCCCGGGGCTTCGGGGGTGAGCAGTTCTTC,CASSRGFGGEQFF
TRBV7-9,TRBJ1-6,-,TRBD1,TGTGCCAGCCGTGTCGGGACAGATAATAATTCACCCCTCCACTTT,CASRVGTDNNSPLHF
TRBV28,TRBJ2-5,few,TRBD2,TGTGCCAGCAGTTTGACTAGCGGGAGTTTCCAAGAGACCCAGTACTTC,CASSLTSGSFQETQYF
TRBV28,TRBJ2-4,-,-,TGTGCCAGCAGAGCAACCGGGACCATCAAAAACATTCAGTACTTC,CASRATGTIKNIQYF
TRBV4-3,TRBJ2-2,-,TRBD1,TGCGCCAGCAGCCAAGAAGAGGCGACAGGGGGCAAGCTGTTTTTT,CASSQEEATGGKLFF
TRBV29-1,TRBJ1-1,-,-,TGCAGCGTTCGGGGGCTTCGCAACACTGAAGCTTTCTTT,CSVRGLRNTEAFF
TRBV28,TRBJ1-5,-,TRBD1,TGTGCCAGCAGGGGCCGGGGACAGAGCAATCAGCCCCAGCATTTT,CASRGRGQSNQPQHF
TRBV11-2,TRBJ2-2,-,-,TGTGCCAGCAGCTTACAGAGCACCGGGGAGCTGTTTTTT,CASSLQSTGELFF
TRBV28,TRBJ2-1,-,-,TGTGCCAGCAGTTACAGGGCTGAGCAGTTCTTC,CASSYRAEQFF
TRBV5-1,TRBJ2-1,-,TRBD2,TGCGCCAGCAGCCCAACTAGCGGGGGGGCGAATGAGCAGTTCTTC,CASSPTSGGANEQFF
TRBV7-2,TRBJ1-5,-,TRBD1,TGTGCCAGCAGCGCAGGCCGGACAGGGGGCTTCGGAAGCAATCAGCCCCAGCATTTT,CASSAGRTGGFGSNQPQHF
TRBV7-3,TRBJ2-3,-,-,TGTGCCAGCAGCTACAGGGACCCTAGCACAGATACGCAGTATTTT,CASSYRDPSTDTQYF
TRBV11-2,TRBJ2-7,-,-,TGTGCCAGCAGCCCAGATTCAGGGGCCATCTCCTACGAGCAGTACTTC,CASSPDSGAISYEQYF
TRBV6-1,TRBJ2-7,-,TRBD2,TGTGCCAGCAGTGAGGGAGGGAACTACGAGCAGTACTTC,CASSEGGNYEQYF
TRBV28,TRBJ2-7,-,-,TGTGCCAGCAGTTTTGTGGGGGGGCAGTACTTC,CASSFVGGQYF
TRBV10-1,TRBJ2-2,few,TRBD1,TGCGCCAGCAGTGAGGACAGGGTAAACGGGGAGCTGTTTTTT,CASSEDRVNGELFF
TRBV5-1,TRBJ2-1,-,TRBD1,TGCGCCAGCAGCCCAGAACAGGGGATTAATGAGCAGTTCTTC,CASSPEQGINEQFF